This T cell receptor beta chain was identified during a study of CD8 T cells in ankylosing spondylitis. Whole-study findings and limits: Blood from ankylosing spondylitis patients appeared to carry a characteristic roughly 8-variant TCR beta motif.

Turning to this clonotype: The antigen is not known.

TCRdb ran MiXCR on the 5' RACE reads and lists one entry per CDR3 protein. The sample consists of roughly 370,000 distinct CDR3 sequences, 20% to 25% of them appearing once. The material sequenced was blood, either unsorted or a sorted T cell fraction (not recorded which). This sequence was found in a male donor with ankylosing spondylitis.

DNA for the CDR3: TGCGCCAGCAGCTTGGAGGCAGTCCTCACCGGGGAGCTGTTTTTT. The encoded protein is CASSLEAVLTGELFF. This chain connects TRBV5-1 to TRBJ2-2, with unresolved D. CDR3 size: 15 residues. Germline V gene lookup returns CDR1 SGHRS and CDR2 YFSETQ. V lost 0 bases and J lost 4, with 10 bases in between.